This T cell receptor beta chain was captured by sequencing in a study of cytomegalovirus exposure and HLA in healthy donors. It was with 60 Vbeta and 13 Jbeta primers that the PCR ran. Produced via immunoSEQ multiplex PCR; TCRdb's table is partial and in-frame only. The sample has more than 130,000 clones; roughly four fifths are singletons. The sequencing sample was made of PBMCs. The clonotype originates from a woman aged 45-65 years in good health and CMV-seronegative.

Here the CDR3 reads CASSTSWQINSPLHF. As DNA, the CDR3 is TGTGCCAGCAGCACTAGCTGGCAGATTAATTCACCCCTCCACTTT. The chain joins TRBV7-2 to TRBJ1-6; no definite D call. V was pared by 5 bases and J by 6 bases, with 14 bases between. From germline, CDR1 is SGHTA and CDR2 FQGNSA. This CDR3 has 15 residues.